These T cell receptor beta chains were read from a single sample in a study of blood T cell repertoires in COVID-19. Here immunoSEQ multiplex PCR was the method, and the copy in TCRdb shows in-frame clones only, minus some. Here the sample spans about 140,000 clones, about 88% being singletons. Source material: peripheral blood. The receptors originated from a human donor in a cohort sampled during active COVID-19. Each CDR3 is given with its conserved first and last residue. The D gene is left open where the match is weak. Where a row states a size, it is once, few, many or the class of an expanded clone; other rows omit it.

>TRBJ2-7|TRBD2|TRBV7-8|-
TGTGCCAGCAGCCCTTACCGGGGACTAGCGGGAGTAGTCAACTACGAGCAGTACTTC
CASSPYRGLAGVVNYEQYF
>TRBJ1-2|-|TRBV2|-
TGTGCCAGCAGGGTAGGGGAATACTATGGCTACACCTTC
CASRVGEYYGYTF
>TRBJ1-2|-|TRBV5-1|once
TGCGCCAGCAGCTTGGAAGCGATCGGCGGCTACACCTTC
CASSLEAIGGYTF
>TRBJ2-3|TRBD1|TRBV5-5|-
TGTGCCAGCAGCATCGAACCGGGACAGGGCGCAGATACGCAGTATTTT
CASSIEPGQGADTQYF
>TRBJ1-2|-|TRBV28|-
TGTGCCAGCAGTCTCAGGGGACGGGGAAATGGCTACACCTTC
CASSLRGRGNGYTF
>TRBJ2-7|-|TRBV19|-
TGTGCCAGTACCCCCCGGGGGGAGGGGGCCTACGAGCAGTACTTC
CASTPRGEGAYEQYF
>TRBJ2-1|-|TRBV3-1/TRBV3-2|-
TGTGCCAGCAGCCAAGATGGGCAGGCATCGGGAGAGCAGTTCTTC
CASSQDGQASGEQFF
>TRBJ2-6|-|TRBV29-1|-
TGCAGCGTTGCGACTTCTGGGGCCAACGTCCTGACTTTC
CSVATSGANVLTF
>TRBJ1-3|-|TRBV4-1|-
TGCGCCAGCAGCCAAGATCAGGGAAACACCATATATTTT
CASSQDQGNTIYF
>TRBJ2-1|TRBD1|TRBV5-1|-
TGCGCCAGCAGCCTGGGACAGGGGATCTACAATGAGCAGTTCTTC
CASSLGQGIYNEQFF
>TRBJ1-6|-|TRBV7-8|once
TGTGCCAGCAGCTTAGCGCTAGACCGATCACCCCTCCACTTT
CASSLALDRSPLHF
>TRBJ1-4|TRBD1|TRBV4-1|-
TGCGCCAGCAGCCAGTCACAGGGGTCTGCGGAAAAACTGTTTTTT
CASSQSQGSAEKLFF
>TRBJ2-7|TRBD1|TRBV18|-
TGTGCCAGCTCACCTATGGACAGGGGGTATTACGAGCAGTACTTC
CASSPMDRGYYEQYF
>TRBJ1-1|-|TRBV28|-
TGTGCCAGCACCACTGCTTCTCCGGGATACACTGAAGCTTTCTTT
CASTTASPGYTEAFF
>TRBJ1-2|-|TRBV5-1|-
TGCGCCAGCAGCTTGGGTTCGGGTGGCTACACCTTC
CASSLGSGGYTF
>TRBJ2-7|TRBD2|TRBV28|-
TGTGCCAGCAGTCCCCTGACTAGCGGGAACTACGAGCAGTACTTC
CASSPLTSGNYEQYF
>TRBJ1-3|-|TRBV30|-
TGTGCCTGGAGTGTTCATCATAGCGCGGGGGTTGGTGGAAACACCATATATTTT
CAWSVHHSAGVGGNTIYF
>TRBJ1-2|-|TRBV6-1|-
TGTGCCAGCAGTGAAGCTTCCGGGGATGGCTACACCTTC
CASSEASGDGYTF
>TRBJ1-5|TRBD1|TRBV6-5|-
TGTGCCAGCAGGTCCAGGGGGCTAGGTCAGCCCCAGCATTTT
CASRSRGLGQPQHF
>TRBJ2-4|-|TRBV15|-
TGTGCCACCAGCAGAGAGGGTAACTACGGGGAGTACTTC
CATSREGNYGEYF
>TRBJ2-1|TRBD2|TRBV30|-
TGTGCCTGGAGTGTACCCGGGAGGTGGTGTGGCAATGAGCAGTTCTTC
CAWSVPGRWCGNEQFF
>TRBJ2-3|TRBD1|TRBV9|once
TGTGCCAGCAGCGTAGGGGGACAGGCAGATACGCAGTATTTT
CASSVGGQADTQYF
>TRBJ2-7|-|TRBV28|-
TGTGCCAGCAGCCTTGGAAGCGGCTACGAGCAGTACTTC
CASSLGSGYEQYF
>TRBJ2-7|TRBD1|TRBV5-5|-
TGTGCCAGCAGCTTGGTGGGGACAGGGCACTACGAGCAGTACTTC
CASSLVGTGHYEQYF
>TRBJ1-2|TRBD1|TRBV5-1|-
TGCGCCAGCAGCTTGTTTCTGGGACAGGGTAACTATGGCTACACCTTC
CASSLFLGQGNYGYTF
>TRBJ1-5|TRBD1|TRBV5-1|-
TGCGCCAGCAGCTGGCACGGACAGGGCCAGCCCCAGCATTTT
CASSWHGQGQPQHF
>TRBJ2-7|TRBD2|TRBV4-1|-
TGCGCCAGCAGCCACAGGTCGGCGGGGGGGTACGAGCAGTACTTC
CASSHRSAGGYEQYF
>TRBJ1-4|-|TRBV30|-
TGTGCCTGGAATGGTTTAGGGGTAGGAAAACTGTTTTTT
CAWNGLGVGKLFF
>TRBJ2-7|-|TRBV5-1|-
TGCGCCAGCAGCTTGGCCGAGGGCAGGCTTTACGAGCAGTACTTC
CASSLAEGRLYEQYF
>TRBJ2-3|-|TRBV20-1|-
TGCAGTGCTAGTGACACAGGCTCAGATACGCAGTATTTT
CSASDTGSDTQYF
>TRBJ2-1|-|TRBV28|-
TGTGCCAGCAGCTCCGCGGCGGTTGGATACAATGAGCAGTTCTTC
CASSSAAVGYNEQFF
>TRBJ2-7|TRBD2|TRBV28|once
TGTGCCAGCAGTTCGCTAGCGGGAGGGCCCTACGAGCAGTACTTC
CASSSLAGGPYEQYF
>TRBJ2-5|TRBD1|TRBV18|-
TGTGCCAGCTCACCGTCAGGGGGCCGGGAGACCCAGTACTTC
CASSPSGGRETQYF
>TRBJ1-1|-|TRBV5-4|-
TGTGCCAGCAGCTTGGCCAAGGGGAGGGGCGCTGAAGCTTTCTTT
CASSLAKGRGAEAFF
>TRBJ2-7|-|TRBV5-6|-
TGTGCCAGCAGCTTGTTTGGCTGGCAACAGGGCGCCTACGAGCAGTACTTC
CASSLFGWQQGAYEQYF
>TRBJ2-3|TRBD2|TRBV7-3|-
TGTGCCAGCAGCTTACAACTAGCGGGAGGTACAGATACGCAGTATTTT
CASSLQLAGGTDTQYF
>TRBJ2-5|TRBD2|TRBV7-2|-
TGTGCCAGCAGCTCCGGGCGGGAGCAAGAGACCCAGTACTTC
CASSSGREQETQYF
>TRBJ1-2|TRBD1|TRBV27|-
TGTGCCAGCAGTTTACACAGGGGAGGTGGCTACACCTTC
CASSLHRGGGYTF
>TRBJ2-6|TRBD1|TRBV29-1|many
TGCAGCGTTGGGGGACAGGGGGTCCTGACTTTC
CSVGGQGVLTF
>TRBJ2-7|-|TRBV19|-
TGTGCCAGTAGTATAGCGGAGGAGGGTTCCTACGAGCAGTACTTC
CASSIAEEGSYEQYF
>TRBJ1-6|-|TRBV18|-
TGTGCCAGCTCCAGACAGGAACCCTCCTATAATTCACCCCTCCACTTT
CASSRQEPSYNSPLHF
>TRBJ2-1|-|TRBV4-1|-
TGCGCCAGCAGGGAGGGCCCGGCCTACAATGAGCAGTTCTTC
CASREGPAYNEQFF
>TRBJ1-6|-|TRBV10-3|-
TGTGCCATCAGTGGGAGGGACTTCGGTTCACCCCTCCACTTT
CAISGRDFGSPLHF
>TRBJ2-6|TRBD1|TRBV28|-
TGTGCCAGCAGTTTGACAGGGGCTAGCTCTGGGGCCAACGTCCTGACTTTC
CASSLTGASSGANVLTF
>TRBJ1-3|-|TRBV13|-
TGTGCCAGCAGCTTGCAAAGCAGACAGGCTGAAAACACCATATATTTT
CASSLQSRQAENTIYF
>TRBJ2-4|-|TRBV5-1|-
TGCGCCAGCAGCTCGGGCGGGGCTCCGAACATTCAGTACTTC
CASSSGGAPNIQYF
>TRBJ2-1|-|TRBV10-3|-
TGTGCCATCAGTGAGTCAGCCAGTTTAGCGTTCTTC
CAISESASLAFF
>TRBJ1-4|-|TRBV7-2|-
TGTGCCAGCAGCGCACAGGGAGCAACTAATGAAAAACTGTTTTTT
CASSAQGATNEKLFF
>TRBJ2-7|-|TRBV6-2/TRBV6-3|-
TGTGCCAGCAGCAGGGACTCGGGAGTATCCGAGCAGTACTTC
CASSRDSGVSEQYF
>TRBJ2-2|-|TRBV9|-
TGTGCCAGCAGAGGGTGGGAGACCACCGGGGAGCTGTTTTTT
CASRGWETTGELFF
>TRBJ1-2|-|TRBV1|-
TGCACCACCAGCCAAGGTACGGGGAACTATGGCTACACCTTC
CTTSQGTGNYGYTF
>TRBJ1-2|TRBD1|TRBV27|-
TGTGCCAGCAGTTTATTCGGTCGCCGTGGACAGGGAGGTGGCTACACCTTC
CASSLFGRRGQGGGYTF
>TRBJ1-5|-|TRBV7-8|-
TGTGCCAGCAGCGAGCAGGGGCCCTCCTCTTATAGCAATCAGCCCCAGCATTTT
CASSEQGPSSYSNQPQHF
>TRBJ1-3|-|TRBV5-4|-
TGTGCCAGCAGCTTGTACGGGGTTCAGTCTGGAAACACCATATATTTT
CASSLYGVQSGNTIYF
>TRBJ2-1|-|TRBV14|-
TGTGCCAGCAGCCAAGCGCCGGGGAGAAGCTCCTACAATGAGCAGTTCTTC
CASSQAPGRSSYNEQFF
>TRBJ2-1|TRBD2|TRBV6-6|-
TGTGCCAGCAGTCCCTCTAGCGGGAGGGTCCCCAACTACAATGAGCAGTTCTTC
CASSPSSGRVPNYNEQFF
>TRBJ1-5|-|TRBV4-1|few
TGCGCCAGCAGCCATTCGGGAGGCCAGCCCCAGCATTTT
CASSHSGGQPQHF